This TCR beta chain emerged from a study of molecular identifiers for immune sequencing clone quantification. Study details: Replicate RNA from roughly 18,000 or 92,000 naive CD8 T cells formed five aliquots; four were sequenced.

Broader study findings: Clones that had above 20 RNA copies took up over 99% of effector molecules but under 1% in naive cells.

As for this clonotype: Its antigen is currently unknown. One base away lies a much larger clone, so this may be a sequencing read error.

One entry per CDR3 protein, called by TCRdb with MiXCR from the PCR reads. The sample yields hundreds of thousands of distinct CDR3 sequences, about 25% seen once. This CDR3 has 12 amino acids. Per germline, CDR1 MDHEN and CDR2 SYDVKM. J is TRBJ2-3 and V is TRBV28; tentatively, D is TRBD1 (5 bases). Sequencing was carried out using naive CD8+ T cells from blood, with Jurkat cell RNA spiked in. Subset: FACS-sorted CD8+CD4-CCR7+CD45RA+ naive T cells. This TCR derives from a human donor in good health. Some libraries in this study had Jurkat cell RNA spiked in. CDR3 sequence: CASNLNTGTQYF. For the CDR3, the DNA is TGTGCCAGCAACCTAAACACAGGTACGCAGTATTTT.